Shown below are 23 T cell receptor beta chains from a single sample sequenced in a study of cytomegalovirus exposure and HLA in healthy donors. PCR primers comprised 60 Vbeta and 13 Jbeta primers. Clones were read by immunoSEQ multiplex PCR, and TCRdb kept only the in-frame ones, dropping some. The sample includes approximately 140,000 clones, about three quarters of them seen just once. The sequenced material came from PBMCs. The receptor source for this set is a human donor in good health.

This clone was seen a few times. Here the CDR3 reads CASGLAERGSDTQYF. The CDR3 nucleotides read TGTGCCAGCGGACTTGCCGAGCGGGGGTCAGATACGCAGTATTTT. This sequence joins TRBV6-1 and TRBJ2-3, with 8 bases matching TRBD2. There are 15 residues in the CDR3. The germline V gene encodes CDR1 MNHNS and CDR2 SASEGT. The junction had 11 bases not matched to a gene; V was cut back by 8 bases and J by 4 bases.

This clone occurred a few times. This rearrangement joins TRBV7-6 to TRBJ2-7; TRBD1 matches 8 bases. Trimming removed 5 bases from V and 5 bases from J; junction bases left unmatched: 8. In germline, CDR1 is SGHVS, CDR2 FNYEAQ. The CDR3 covers 14 residues. The CDR3 sequence is CASSPRTGPNEQYF. The CDR3 DNA reads as TGTGCCAGCAGCCCGCGGACAGGGCCAAACGAGCAGTACTTC.

J is TRBJ1-6 and V is TRBV5-1; D gene ambiguous. The CDR3 has 15 residues. Germline CDR1 reads SGHRS; CDR2 reads YFSETQ. V lost 0 bases and J lost 7, with 11 bases in between. The CDR3 sequence: CASSLEAGGNSPLHF. The CDR3 DNA reads TGCGCCAGCAGCTTGGAGGCAGGTGGGAATTCACCCCTCCACTTT.

This chain links TRBV2 with TRBJ2-1, with D maybe TRBD2 (6 bases). Germline values: CDR1 SNHLY, CDR2 FYNNEI. CDR3 length: 15 amino acids. The V gene lost 10 bases and the J gene lost 7 bases, with 23 bases spanning the gap. The CDR3 loop reads CAKRVTGEFGNEQFF. The DNA for the CDR3 is TGTGCCAAACGGGTAACGGGGGAGTTTGGGAATGAGCAGTTCTTC.

This clone was detected only a few times. This sequence joins TRBV5-4 and TRBJ2-7; a weak D match, TRBD1 (6 bases). V was trimmed by 3 bases and J by 6 bases, leaving 16 bases between them. The germline gives CDR1 SGHNT, CDR2 YYREEE (reference sequence). The CDR3 runs to 14 residues. This CDR3 is CASSSGQSVTEQYF. CDR3 nucleotides: TGTGCCAGCAGCTCGGGACAATCAGTAACCGAGCAGTACTTC.

About this clone: The sample carries other DNA sequences with the same CDR3. The J gene is TRBJ1-1, the V gene TRBV25-1; D is undetermined. This CDR3 has 14 amino acids. The germline gives CDR1 MGHDK, CDR2 SYGVNS. V was shortened by 1 base and J by 4 bases, with 10 bases between the two germline ends. CDR3: CASSELEAGTEAFF. In DNA, the CDR3 is TGTGCCAGCAGTGAATTGGAGGCGGGCACTGAAGCTTTCTTT.

The chain couples TRBV9 to TRBJ2-7, with D possibly TRBD1 on 5 matching bases. The V gene's germline CDR1 is SGDLS and CDR2 YYNGEE. V was clipped by 0 bases and J by 4 bases, with 11 bases between them. The CDR3 spans 14 residues. CDR3 loop: CASSVGQGNYEQYF. CDR3 sequence (DNA): TGTGCCAGCAGCGTAGGCCAGGGTAATTACGAGCAGTACTTC.

The J gene is TRBJ1-3, the V gene TRBV6-6, with unresolved D. CDR3 size: 16 residues. V lost 2 bases, J lost 2 bases, and 13 bases lay in between. Germline CDR1 and CDR2: MNHNY and SVGAGI (reference sequence). CDR3 sequence: CASSYRLPRAGNTIYF. CDR3 nucleotides: TGTGCCAGCAGTTACCGGCTGCCGAGGGCTGGAAACACCATATATTTT.

The rearrangement joins TRBV6-1 to TRBJ1-4, with D tentatively TRBD1 (5 bases). Trimming pared 2 bases from V and 12 bases from J, leaving 25 bases between. Germline CDR1 MNHNS, CDR2 SASEGT. This CDR3 has 17 residues. CDR3 residues: CASSERVLLHGRGELFF. The CDR3 bases are TGTGCCAGCAGTGAACGGGTCCTACTACATGGACGGGGGGAACTGTTTTTT.

This rearrangement joins TRBV5-6 to TRBJ1-2; D unresolved. V was clipped by 4 bases and J by 5 bases, with 9 bases between them. Germline V lookup: CDR1 SGHDT, CDR2 YYEEEE. The CDR3 spans 12 residues. In nucleotides, the CDR3 is TGTGCCAGCAGCCCGACTGGGTATGGCTACACCTTC. It codes for CASSPTGYGYTF.

In its sample, this clone was seen once. The rearrangement joins TRBV5-1 to TRBJ2-3; weak D call: TRBD1 (5 bases). Germline CDR1 reads SGHRS; CDR2 reads YFSETQ. V was cut by 9 bases and J by 2 bases, with 13 bases left in between. The CDR3 is made up of 13 amino acids. CDR3 DNA sequence: TGCGCCACCAGAGACAGCCTCACAGATACGCAGTATTTT. This sequence encodes CATRDSLTDTQYF.

In this sample, this clone turned up a few times. The gene calls are TRBV5-5 and TRBJ2-1; a possible D gene is TRBD1 (6 bases). Germline-derived CDR1 and CDR2 are SGHKS and YYEKEE (reference sequence). Trimming removed 0 bases from V and 7 bases from J, with 20 bases in between. The length of the CDR3 is 17 residues. The CDR3 coding sequence is TGTGCCAGCAGCTTGGTTCACCTGGGGGCTATCGCGAATGAGCAGTTCTTC. It encodes CASSLVHLGAIANEQFF.

This chain connects TRBV28 to TRBJ1-2; weak D call: TRBD1 (6 bases). Germline CDR1 and CDR2: MDHEN and SYDVKM. The germline V and J ends were trimmed by 6 bases and 3 bases, with 14 bases remaining between them. CDR3 size: 14 residues. CDR3 DNA sequence: TGTGCCAGCAGAACAACAGGGCGGGACTATGGCTACACCTTC. This gives the protein CASRTTGRDYGYTF.

V and J are TRBV6-5 and TRBJ2-3, with 11 bases that match TRBD2. J was trimmed by 4 bases and V by 7 bases; bases with no gene match: 7. The CDR3 has 15 residues. Germline CDR1 is MNHEY and CDR2 is SVGAGI. CDR3 coding DNA: TGTGCCAGCACCCCACTAGCGGGAGAGTCAGATACGCAGTATTTT. Its translation: CASTPLAGESDTQYF.

The rearrangement joins TRBV2 to TRBJ1-1; 8 bases map to TRBD1. The V segment lost 6 bases and the J segment 5 bases; nucleotides outside the gene matches: 11. This CDR3 region has 15 residues. Per germline, CDR1 SNHLY and CDR2 FYNNEI. The CDR3 loop is CASRHPGQVTTEAFF. DNA for the CDR3: TGTGCCAGCAGACACCCGGGACAGGTAACGACTGAAGCTTTCTTT.

The V call is TRBV6-4, the J call TRBJ2-2; 9 bases align to TRBD1. After removal of 4 bases from V and 3 bases from J, the junction contained 0 bases not matched to a gene. In germline, CDR1 is MRHNA, CDR2 SNTAGT. The CDR3 has 14 amino acids. CDR3 region: CASSGDRDTGELFF. The CDR3 nucleotides are TGTGCCAGCAGTGGGGACAGGGACACCGGGGAGCTGTTTTTT.

V and J are TRBV5-1 and TRBJ2-2, with a tentative D call TRBD1 (5 bases). CDR3 length: 15 amino acids. V lost 0 bases to trimming and J lost 5 bases, with 11 bases between them. The germline CDR1 and CDR2 sequences are SGHRS and YFSETQ. Here the CDR3 DNA reads TGCGCCAGCAGCTTGGGACGTCAGGGAACCGGGGAGCTGTTTTTT. Translation gives CASSLGRQGTGELFF.

The chain carries TRBV2 and TRBJ2-1; 7 bases line up with TRBD2. The germline gives CDR1 SNHLY, CDR2 FYNNEI. The CDR3 spans 13 residues. V dropped 8 bases and J dropped 10; count of bases not matched to a gene: 11. CDR3 loop: CASSSHPGGEQFF. CDR3 sequence (DNA): TGTGCCAGCTCTTCCCATCCGGGAGGCGAGCAGTTCTTC.

The gene calls are TRBV10-3 and TRBJ1-1; D uncertain. With 10 bases removed from V and 2 bases from J, the gap between germline ends came to 17 bases. Germline V gene sequence: CDR1 ENHRY, CDR2 SYGVKD. CDR3 length: 14 amino acids. The CDR3: CATQGGALNTEAFF. The DNA for the CDR3 is TGTGCCACCCAAGGCGGCGCACTAAACACTGAAGCTTTCTTT.

The chain joins TRBV9 to TRBJ1-5; 7 bases line up with TRBD1. The CDR3 is 14 amino acids. The J segment lost 3 bases and the V segment lost 3 bases, leaving 3 bases of the junction unmatched. Per germline, CDR1 SGDLS and CDR2 YYNGEE. CDR3 DNA: TGTGCCAGCAGCGCCGGGACAGTCAATCAGCCCCAGCATTTT. The encoded protein is CASSAGTVNQPQHF.

In DNA, the CDR3 is TGCGCCAGCAGCCACCAGGGTCGCGGGATGAACAAAAACATTCAGTACTTC. This gives the protein CASSHQGRGMNKNIQYF. This rearrangement joins TRBV4-1 to TRBJ2-4; possible D gene TRBD2, 6 bases. The V end was cut by 3 bases, the J end by 3 bases, with 18 bases between. The length of the CDR3 is 17 residues. CDR1 MGHRA and CDR2 YSYEKL come from the germline V gene.

V usage is TRBV28 and J usage is TRBJ1-2; D is possibly TRBD1 (5 bases). V was clipped by 8 bases and J by 5 bases, with 21 bases between them. From germline, CDR1 is MDHEN and CDR2 SYDVKM. This CDR3 is built from 15 residues. CDR3 in amino acids: CASSPPRGVGYGYTF. Written as DNA, the CDR3 is TGTGCCAGCTCACCTCCCCGGGGGGTTGGGTATGGCTACACCTTC.

The J gene is TRBJ2-1, the V gene TRBV29-1; 9 nucleotides line up with TRBD2. The CDR3 loop spans 13 amino acids. V dropped 4 bases and J dropped 7; count of bases not matched to a gene: 5. The germline V gene has CDR1 SQVTM and CDR2 ANQGSEA. The CDR3 DNA reads TGCAGCGTTGTGCGGGGGGGCCAGAATGAGCAGTTCTTC. Amino acids: CSVVRGGQNEQFF.